This T cell receptor (beta chain) originates from a study of blood T cell repertoires in COVID-19. Study in general: Samples of COVID-19 (acute and convalescent) were obtained from the United States, Italy and Spain.

Sequencing was performed with immunoSEQ multiplex PCR; in TCRdb, only in-frame clones are kept and a portion is missing. Found here are around 190,000 clones, roughly three quarters of them singletons; the top ten hold 17%. Germline V gene lookup returns CDR1 MNHNY and CDR2 SVGAGI (reference sequence). Losses at the gene ends were 6 bases for V and 2 bases for J; bases not matched to a gene: 10. The CDR3 contains 16 residues. What was sequenced was PBMCs or T cells enriched from blood (not recorded which). This receptor was obtained from a woman between 50 and 59 years old with acute COVID-19. The V and J genes are TRBV6-6 and TRBJ1-3; 7 nucleotides agree with TRBD1. CDR3 bases: TGTGCCAGCAGCCCTATTCAGGGGGTAGCTGGAAACACCATATATTTT. It encodes CASSPIQGVAGNTIYF.